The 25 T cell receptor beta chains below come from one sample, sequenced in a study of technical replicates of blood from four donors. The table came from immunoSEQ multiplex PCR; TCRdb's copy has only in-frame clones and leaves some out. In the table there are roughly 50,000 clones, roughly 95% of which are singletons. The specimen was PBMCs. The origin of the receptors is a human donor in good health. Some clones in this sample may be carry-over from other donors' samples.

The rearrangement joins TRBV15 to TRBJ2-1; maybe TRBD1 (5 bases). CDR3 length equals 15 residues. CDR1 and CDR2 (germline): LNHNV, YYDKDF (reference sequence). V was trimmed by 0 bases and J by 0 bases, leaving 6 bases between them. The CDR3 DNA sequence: TGTGCCACCAGCAGAGACAGGGACTCCTACAATGAGCAGTTCTTC. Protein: CATSRDRDSYNEQFF.

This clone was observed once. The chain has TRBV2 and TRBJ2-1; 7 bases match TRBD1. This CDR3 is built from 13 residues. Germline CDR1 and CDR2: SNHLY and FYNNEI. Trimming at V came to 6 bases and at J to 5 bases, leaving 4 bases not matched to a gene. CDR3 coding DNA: TGTGCCAGCAGCCGGGACAGAAACAATGAGCAGTTCTTC. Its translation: CASSRDRNNEQFF. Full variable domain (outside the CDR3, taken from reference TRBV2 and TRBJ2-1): EPEVTQTPSHQVTQMGQEVILRCVPISNHLYFYWYRQILGQKVEFLVSFYNNEISEKSEIFDDQFSVERPDGSNFTLKIRSTKLEDSAMYFCASSRDRNNEQFFGPGTRLTVL.

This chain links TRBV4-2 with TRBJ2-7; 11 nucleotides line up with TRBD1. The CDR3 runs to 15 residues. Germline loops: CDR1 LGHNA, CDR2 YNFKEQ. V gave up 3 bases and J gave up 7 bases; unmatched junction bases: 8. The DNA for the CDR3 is TGTGCCAGCAGCCAGGATGGGGACAGGGGGAGTGAGCAGTACTTC. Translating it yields CASSQDGDRGSEQYF.

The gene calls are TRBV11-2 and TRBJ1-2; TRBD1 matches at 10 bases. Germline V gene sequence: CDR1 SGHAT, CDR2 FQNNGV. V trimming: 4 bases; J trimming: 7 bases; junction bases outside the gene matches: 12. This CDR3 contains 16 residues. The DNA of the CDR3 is TGTGCCAGCAGCTCCCCTACCGGGACAGGGGTTGCTGGCTACACCTTC. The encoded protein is CASSSPTGTGVAGYTF.

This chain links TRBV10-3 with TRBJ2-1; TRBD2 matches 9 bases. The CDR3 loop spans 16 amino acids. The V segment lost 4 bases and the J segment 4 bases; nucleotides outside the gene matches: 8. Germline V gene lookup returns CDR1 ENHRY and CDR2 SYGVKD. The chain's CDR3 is CAISVGGGAGYNEQFF. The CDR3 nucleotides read TGTGCCATCAGTGTGGGCGGGGGGGCCGGGTACAATGAGCAGTTCTTC.

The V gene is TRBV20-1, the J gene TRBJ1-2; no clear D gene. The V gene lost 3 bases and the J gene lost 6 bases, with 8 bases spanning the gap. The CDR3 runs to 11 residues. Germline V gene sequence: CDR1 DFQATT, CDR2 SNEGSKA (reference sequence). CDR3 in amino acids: CSARGRHGYTF. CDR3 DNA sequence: TGCAGTGCTAGGGGCAGACATGGCTACACCTTC.

The CDR3 nucleotides are TGTGCCAGTAGTAGTGGTAGTGGAAACACCATATATTTT. Amino acids: CASSSGSGNTIYF. The rearrangement uses TRBV19 and TRBJ1-3; D call uncertain. Germline CDR1 and CDR2: LNHDA and SQIVND (reference sequence). Trimming cost V 4 bases and J 3 bases, with 7 bases left between them. There are 13 residues in the CDR3.

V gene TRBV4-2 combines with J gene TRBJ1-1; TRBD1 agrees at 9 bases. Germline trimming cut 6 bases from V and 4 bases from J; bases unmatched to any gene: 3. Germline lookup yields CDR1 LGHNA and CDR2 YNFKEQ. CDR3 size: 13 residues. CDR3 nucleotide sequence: TGTGCCAGCAGTCCGGACAGGGGCACTGAAGCTTTCTTT. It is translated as CASSPDRGTEAFF.

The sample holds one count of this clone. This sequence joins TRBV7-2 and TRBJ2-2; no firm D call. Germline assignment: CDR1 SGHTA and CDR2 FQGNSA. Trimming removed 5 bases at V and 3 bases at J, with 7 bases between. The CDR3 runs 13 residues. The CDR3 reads CASSIQYTGELFF. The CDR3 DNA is TGTGCCAGCAGCATCCAGTACACCGGGGAGCTGTTTTTT. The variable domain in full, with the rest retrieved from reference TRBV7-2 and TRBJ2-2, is GAGVSQSPSNKVTEKGKDVELRCDPISGHTALYWYRQSLGQGLEFLIYFQGNSAPDKSGLPSDRFSAERTGGSVSTLTIQRTQQEDSAVYLCASSIQYTGELFFGEGSRLTVL.

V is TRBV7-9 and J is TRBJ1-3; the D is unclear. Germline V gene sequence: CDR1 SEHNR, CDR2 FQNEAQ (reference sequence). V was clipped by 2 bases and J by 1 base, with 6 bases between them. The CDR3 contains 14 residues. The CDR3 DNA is TGTGCCAGCAGCTTATTACAGTCTGGAAACACCATATATTTT. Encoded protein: CASSLLQSGNTIYF.

DNA for the CDR3: TGTGCCTTCCACCGGGAATCCTACAATGAGCAGTTCTTC. It codes for CAFHRESYNEQFF. The chain joins TRBV30 to TRBJ2-1, with D perhaps TRBD2 (5 bases). Germline-derived CDR1 and CDR2 are GTSNPN and SVGIG (reference sequence). CDR3 length: 13 residues. V was cut by 7 bases and J by 1 base, with 11 bases left in between.

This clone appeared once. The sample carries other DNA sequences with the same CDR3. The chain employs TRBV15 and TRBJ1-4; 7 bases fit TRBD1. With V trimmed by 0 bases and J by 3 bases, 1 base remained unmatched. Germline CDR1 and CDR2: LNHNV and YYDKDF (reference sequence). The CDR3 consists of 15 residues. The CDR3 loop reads CATSRDQGANEKLFF. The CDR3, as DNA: TGTGCCACCAGCAGAGATCAGGGGGCTAATGAAAAACTGTTTTTT.

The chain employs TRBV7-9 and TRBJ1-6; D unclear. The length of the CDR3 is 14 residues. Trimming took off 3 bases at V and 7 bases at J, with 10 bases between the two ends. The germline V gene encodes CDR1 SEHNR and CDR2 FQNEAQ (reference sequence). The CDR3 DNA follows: TGTGCCAGCAGCTTGTATCCCCCGAATTCACCCCTCCACTTT. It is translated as CASSLYPPNSPLHF.

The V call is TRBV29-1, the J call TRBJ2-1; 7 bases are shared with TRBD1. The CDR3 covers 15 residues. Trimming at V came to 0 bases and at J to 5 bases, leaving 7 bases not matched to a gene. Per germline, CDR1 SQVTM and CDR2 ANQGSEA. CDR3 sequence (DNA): TGCAGCGTTGAAGATTTTCGGGACAGCAACAATGAGCAGTTCTTC. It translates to CSVEDFRDSNNEQFF.

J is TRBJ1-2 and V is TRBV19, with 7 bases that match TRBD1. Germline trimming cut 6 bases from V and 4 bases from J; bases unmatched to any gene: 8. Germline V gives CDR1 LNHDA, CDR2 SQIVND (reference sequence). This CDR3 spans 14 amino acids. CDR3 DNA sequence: TGTGCCAGTAGCGACAGGGCCCGGACCTATGGCTACACCTTC. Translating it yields CASSDRARTYGYTF.

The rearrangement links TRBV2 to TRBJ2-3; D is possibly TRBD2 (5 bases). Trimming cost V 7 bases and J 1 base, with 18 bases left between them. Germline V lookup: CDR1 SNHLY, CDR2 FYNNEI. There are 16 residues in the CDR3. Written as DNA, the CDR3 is TGTGCCAGCACCCCAAGTCGGAGGAAAGGCACAGATACGCAGTATTTT. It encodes CASTPSRRKGTDTQYF.

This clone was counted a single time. The CDR3 coding sequence is TGTGCCAGCAGCTTATACCACAAGGAAGCTTTCTTT. Amino acid sequence: CASSLYHKEAFF. The chain joins TRBV7-2 to TRBJ1-1, with D unclear. In germline, CDR1 is SGHTA, CDR2 FQGNSA. The CDR3 is made up of 12 amino acids. V was shortened by 2 bases and J by 8 bases, with 9 bases between the two germline ends.

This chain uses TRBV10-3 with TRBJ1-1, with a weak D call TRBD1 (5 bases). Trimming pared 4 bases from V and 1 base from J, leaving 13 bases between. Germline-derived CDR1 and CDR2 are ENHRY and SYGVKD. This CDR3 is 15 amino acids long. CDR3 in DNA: TGTGCCATCAGTGGTGTGGGGCAGGGGAACACTGAAGCTTTCTTT. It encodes CAISGVGQGNTEAFF.

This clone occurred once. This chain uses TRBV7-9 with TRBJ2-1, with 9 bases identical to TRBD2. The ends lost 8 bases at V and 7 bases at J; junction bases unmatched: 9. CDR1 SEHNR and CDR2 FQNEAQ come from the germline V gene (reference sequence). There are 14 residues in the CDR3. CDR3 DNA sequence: TGTGCCAGCCGGTCCCTAGCGGGGAATAATGAGCAGTTCTTC. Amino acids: CASRSLAGNNEQFF. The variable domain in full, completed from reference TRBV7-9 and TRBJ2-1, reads DTGVSQNPRHKITKRGQNVTFRCDPISEHNRLYWYRQTLGQGPEFLTYFQNEAQLEKSRLLSDRFSAERPKGSFSTLEIQRTEQGDSAMYLCASRSLAGNNEQFFGPGTRLTVL.

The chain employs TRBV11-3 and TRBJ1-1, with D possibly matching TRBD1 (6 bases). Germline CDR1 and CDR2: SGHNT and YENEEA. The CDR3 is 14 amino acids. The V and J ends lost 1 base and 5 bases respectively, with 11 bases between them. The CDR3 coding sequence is TGTGCCAGCAGCTTAGGGGGGCCCGGGACTGAAGCTTTCTTT. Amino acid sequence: CASSLGGPGTEAFF.

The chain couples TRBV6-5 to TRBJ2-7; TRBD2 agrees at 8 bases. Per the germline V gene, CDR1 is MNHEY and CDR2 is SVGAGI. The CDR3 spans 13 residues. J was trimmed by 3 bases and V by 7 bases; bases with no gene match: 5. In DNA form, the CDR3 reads TGTGCCAGCAACCGGGAGGGGTACTACGAGCAGTACTTC. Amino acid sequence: CASNREGYYEQYF.

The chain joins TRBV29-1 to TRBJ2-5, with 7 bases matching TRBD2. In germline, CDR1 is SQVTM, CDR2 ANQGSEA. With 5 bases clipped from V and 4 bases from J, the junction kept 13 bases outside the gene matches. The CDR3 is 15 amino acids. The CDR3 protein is CSVTGEGLRRETQYF. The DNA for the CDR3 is TGCAGCGTTACCGGGGAGGGACTCCGCCGAGAGACCCAGTACTTC.

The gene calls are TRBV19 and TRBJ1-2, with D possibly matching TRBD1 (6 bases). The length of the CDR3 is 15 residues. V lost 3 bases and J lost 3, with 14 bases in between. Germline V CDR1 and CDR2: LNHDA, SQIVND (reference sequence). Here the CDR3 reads CASSIGGKGDYGYTF. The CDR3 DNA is TGTGCCAGTAGTATTGGAGGAAAGGGGGACTATGGCTACACCTTC.

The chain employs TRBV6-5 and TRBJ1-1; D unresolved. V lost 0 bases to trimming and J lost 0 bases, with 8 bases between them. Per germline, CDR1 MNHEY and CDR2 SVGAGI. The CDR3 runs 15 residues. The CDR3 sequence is CASSYSWQLNTEAFF. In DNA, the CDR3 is TGTGCCAGCAGTTACTCGTGGCAGTTGAACACTGAAGCTTTCTTT.

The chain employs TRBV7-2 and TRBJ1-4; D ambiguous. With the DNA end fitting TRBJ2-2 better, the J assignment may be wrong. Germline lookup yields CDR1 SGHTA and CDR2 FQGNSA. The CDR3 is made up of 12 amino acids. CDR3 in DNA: TGTGCCAGCAGCTTCCCGGGCCGGGAGCTGTTTTTT. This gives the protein CASSFPGRELFF.